This TCR beta chain was identified in a study of cytomegalovirus exposure and HLA in healthy donors. The ends lost 2 bases at V and 6 bases at J; junction bases unmatched: 4. Germline values: CDR1 KGHSH, CDR2 LQKENI. This CDR3 spans 15 amino acids. PCR was performed using 60 Vbeta and 13 Jbeta primers. Clones were sequenced by immunoSEQ multiplex PCR, and TCRdb holds only the in-frame ones, with some missing. The data contain around 96,000 clones, 64% of them singletons. The specimen sequenced was PBMCs. This clonotype was obtained from a man between 60 and 75 years old in good health and CMV-seronegative. This sequence joins TRBV18 and TRBJ1-6, with 7 bases aligning to TRBD1. CDR3: CASSPSAGGNSPLHF. The DNA of the CDR3 is TGTGCCAGCTCACCATCGGCAGGGGGTAATTCACCCCTCCACTTT.